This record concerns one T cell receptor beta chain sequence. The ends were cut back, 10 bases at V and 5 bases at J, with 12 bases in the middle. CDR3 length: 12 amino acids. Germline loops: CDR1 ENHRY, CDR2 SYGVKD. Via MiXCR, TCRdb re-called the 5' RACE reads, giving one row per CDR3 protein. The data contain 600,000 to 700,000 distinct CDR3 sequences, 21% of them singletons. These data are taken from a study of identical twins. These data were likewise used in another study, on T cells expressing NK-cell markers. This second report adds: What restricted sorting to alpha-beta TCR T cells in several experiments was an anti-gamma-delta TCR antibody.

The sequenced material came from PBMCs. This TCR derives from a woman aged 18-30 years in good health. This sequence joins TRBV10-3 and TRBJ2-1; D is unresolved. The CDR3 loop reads CATVGHHNEQFF. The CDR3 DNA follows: TGTGCCACCGTGGGCCACCACAATGAGCAGTTCTTC.